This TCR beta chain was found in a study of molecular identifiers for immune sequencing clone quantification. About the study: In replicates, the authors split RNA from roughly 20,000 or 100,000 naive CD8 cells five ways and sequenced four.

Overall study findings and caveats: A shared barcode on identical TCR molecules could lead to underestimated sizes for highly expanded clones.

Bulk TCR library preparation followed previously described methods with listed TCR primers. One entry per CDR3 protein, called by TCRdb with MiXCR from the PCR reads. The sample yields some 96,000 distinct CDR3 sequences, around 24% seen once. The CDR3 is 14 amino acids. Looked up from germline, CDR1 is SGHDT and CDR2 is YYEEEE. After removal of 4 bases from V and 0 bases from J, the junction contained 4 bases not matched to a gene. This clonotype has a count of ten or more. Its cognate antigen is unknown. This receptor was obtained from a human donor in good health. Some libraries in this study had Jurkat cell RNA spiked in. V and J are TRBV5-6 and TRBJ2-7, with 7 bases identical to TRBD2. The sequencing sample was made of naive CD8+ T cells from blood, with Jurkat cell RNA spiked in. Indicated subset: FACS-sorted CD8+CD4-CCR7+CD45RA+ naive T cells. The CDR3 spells CASSPGGLSYEQYF. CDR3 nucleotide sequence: TGTGCCAGCAGCCCGGGGGGACTCTCCTACGAGCAGTACTTC.